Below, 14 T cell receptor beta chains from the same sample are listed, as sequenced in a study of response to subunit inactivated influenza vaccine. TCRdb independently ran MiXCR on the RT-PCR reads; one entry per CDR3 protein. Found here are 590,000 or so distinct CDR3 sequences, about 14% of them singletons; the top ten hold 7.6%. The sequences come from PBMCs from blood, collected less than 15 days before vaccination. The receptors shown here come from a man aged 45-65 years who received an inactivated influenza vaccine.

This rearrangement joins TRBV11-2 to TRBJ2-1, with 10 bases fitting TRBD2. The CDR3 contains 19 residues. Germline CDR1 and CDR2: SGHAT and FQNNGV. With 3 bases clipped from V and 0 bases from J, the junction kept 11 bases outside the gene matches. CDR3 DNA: TGTGCCAGCAGCTTCCGAGCGGGAGGGCCTCAGAGCTCCTACAATGAGCAGTTCTTC. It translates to CASSFRAGGPQSSYNEQFF.

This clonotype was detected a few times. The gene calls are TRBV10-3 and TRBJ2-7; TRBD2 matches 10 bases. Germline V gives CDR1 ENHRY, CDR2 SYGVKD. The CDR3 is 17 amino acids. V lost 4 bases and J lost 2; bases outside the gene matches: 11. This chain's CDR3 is CAISVGQGLAATYEQYF. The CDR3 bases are TGTGCCATCAGTGTCGGGCAAGGACTAGCGGCAACCTACGAGCAGTACTTC.

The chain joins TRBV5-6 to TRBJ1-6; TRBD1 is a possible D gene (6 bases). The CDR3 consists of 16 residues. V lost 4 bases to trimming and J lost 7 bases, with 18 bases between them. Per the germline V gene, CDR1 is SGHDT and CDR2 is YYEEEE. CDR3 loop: CASSIWYRDKNSPLHF. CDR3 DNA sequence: TGTGCCAGCAGCATATGGTACCGGGACAAAAATTCACCCCTCCACTTT.

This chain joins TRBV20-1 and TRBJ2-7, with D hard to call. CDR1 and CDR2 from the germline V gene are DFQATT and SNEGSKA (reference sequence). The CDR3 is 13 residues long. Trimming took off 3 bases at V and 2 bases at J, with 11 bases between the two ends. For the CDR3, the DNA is TGCAGTGCTAGCCCGCCCGCTGCCTACGAGCAGTACTTC. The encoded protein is CSASPPAAYEQYF.

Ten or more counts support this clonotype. For the CDR3, the DNA is TGCAGTGCTAGCACAGCGTTTAATGAAAAACTGTTTTTT. Amino acids: CSASTAFNEKLFF. V usage is TRBV20-1 and J usage is TRBJ1-4; D ambiguous. Trimming took off 3 bases at V and 4 bases at J, with 9 bases between the two ends. This CDR3 is built from 13 residues. CDR1 DFQATT and CDR2 SNEGSKA come from the germline V gene (reference sequence).

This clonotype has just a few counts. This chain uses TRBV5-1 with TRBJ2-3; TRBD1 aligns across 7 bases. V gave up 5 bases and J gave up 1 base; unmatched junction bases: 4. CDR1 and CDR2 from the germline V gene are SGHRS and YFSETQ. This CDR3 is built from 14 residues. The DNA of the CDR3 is TGCGCCAGCAGGAATACAGGGGGCACAGATACGCAGTATTTT. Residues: CASRNTGGTDTQYF.

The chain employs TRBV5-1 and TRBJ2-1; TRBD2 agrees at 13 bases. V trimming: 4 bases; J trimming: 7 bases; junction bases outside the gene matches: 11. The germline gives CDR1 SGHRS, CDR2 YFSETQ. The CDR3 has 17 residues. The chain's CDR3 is CASSPAGGLAGPNEQFF. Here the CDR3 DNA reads TGCGCCAGCAGCCCCGCTGGGGGACTAGCGGGACCTAATGAGCAGTTCTTC.

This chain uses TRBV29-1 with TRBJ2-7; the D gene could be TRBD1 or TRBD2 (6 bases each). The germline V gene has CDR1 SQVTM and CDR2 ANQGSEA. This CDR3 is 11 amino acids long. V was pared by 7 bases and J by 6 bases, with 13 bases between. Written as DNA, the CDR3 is TGCAGCGGAAGAGGAGGGGGCGAGCAGTACTTC. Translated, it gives CSGRGGGEQYF.

Here the CDR3 DNA reads TGCGCCAGCAGCCCAGGGGACAGATACCAAGAGACCCAGTACTTC. Its protein product is CASSPGDRYQETQYF. The rearrangement uses TRBV5-1 and TRBJ2-5, with TRBD1 matching over 7 bases. The CDR3 consists of 15 residues. The V gene end was trimmed by 4 bases and the J gene end by 0 bases; junction bases not matched to a gene: 6. CDR1 is SGHRS, CDR2 YFSETQ, per germline.

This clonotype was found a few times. The CDR3 is CASKNGLAGTDTQYF. The CDR3 DNA reads as TGTGCCTCAAAAAACGGACTAGCGGGCACAGATACGCAGTATTTT. The J gene is TRBJ2-3, the V gene TRBV30; TRBD2 matches at 10 bases. The germline gives CDR1 GTSNPN, CDR2 SVGIG (reference sequence). V lost 7 bases to trimming and J lost 1 base; unmatched junction nucleotides: 8. The CDR3 runs to 15 residues.

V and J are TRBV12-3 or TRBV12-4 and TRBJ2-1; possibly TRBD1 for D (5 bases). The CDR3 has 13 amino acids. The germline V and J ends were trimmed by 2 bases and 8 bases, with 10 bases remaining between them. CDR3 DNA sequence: TGTGCCAGCAGTTTAAGCAGGGCCCATGAGCAGTTCTTC. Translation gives CASSLSRAHEQFF.

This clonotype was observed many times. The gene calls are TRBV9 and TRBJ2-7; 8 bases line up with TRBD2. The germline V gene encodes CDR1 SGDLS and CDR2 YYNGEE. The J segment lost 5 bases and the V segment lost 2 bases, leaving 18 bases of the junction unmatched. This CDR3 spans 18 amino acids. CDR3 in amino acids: CASSVGAGGLAGAHEQYF. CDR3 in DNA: TGTGCCAGCAGCGTTGGGGCTGGTGGACTAGCTGGCGCCCACGAGCAGTACTTC.

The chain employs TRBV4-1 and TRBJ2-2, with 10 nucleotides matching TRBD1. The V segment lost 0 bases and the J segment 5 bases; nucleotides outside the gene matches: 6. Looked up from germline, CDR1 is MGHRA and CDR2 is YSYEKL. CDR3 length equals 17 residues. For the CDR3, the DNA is TGCGCCAGCAGCCAAGAGGGACAGGGGTTGGGGACCGGGGAGCTGTTTTTT. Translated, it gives CASSQEGQGLGTGELFF.

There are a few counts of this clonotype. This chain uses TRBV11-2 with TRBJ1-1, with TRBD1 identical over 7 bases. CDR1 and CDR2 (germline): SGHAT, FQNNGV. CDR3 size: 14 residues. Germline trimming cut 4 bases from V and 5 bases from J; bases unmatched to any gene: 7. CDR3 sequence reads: CASSSITGVTEAFF. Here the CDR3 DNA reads TGTGCCAGCAGCTCCATCACAGGGGTAACTGAAGCTTTCTTT.